These T cell receptor beta chains were read from a single sample in a study of T-cell memory formation after mild COVID-19. TCRdb recomputed calls from the 5' RACE reads with MiXCR, one row per CDR3 protein. The data contain tens of thousands of distinct CDR3 sequences, about 23% of them singletons. Specimen: PBMCs or a T cell subset sorted from them (not recorded which). The origin of the receptors is a man younger than 30 who had mild COVID-19 (a few samples of this study predate the infection). Cell type and time point are not known. The CDR3 runs from the conserved cysteine through the conserved F or W. D genes are given only for firm matches. Only part of the rows carry a size: once, few, many, or a class if the clone is expanded.

TRBJ1-2 | - | few | TRBV7-9 | TGTGCCAGCAGCTCCCGGACAGACCTTTATGGCTACACCTTC | CASSSRTDLYGYTF
TRBJ2-7 | TRBD2 | many | TRBV30 | TGTGCCTGGAGTGACGGGGGGACCTACGAGCAGTACTTC | CAWSDGGTYEQYF
TRBJ2-2 | TRBD1 | few | TRBV28 | TGTGCCAGCAGTTTACATCCCAGACAGGGGATTACCGGGGAGCTGTTTTTT | CASSLHPRQGITGELFF
TRBJ2-2 | - | few | TRBV7-9 | TGTGCCAGCCGGGTATCCTTAAAGGACGGGGAGCTGTTTTTT | CASRVSLKDGELFF
TRBJ2-1 | TRBD2 | few | TRBV12-3/TRBV12-4 | TGTGCCCAGGGAGTACCGGGGGGGGCCGGTGGGGATGAGCAGTTCTTC | CAQGVPGGAGGDEQFF
TRBJ1-1 | - | few | TRBV4-1 | TGCGCCAGCCGTACCCGGACGGACTGGAACACTGAAGCTTTCTTT | CASRTRTDWNTEAFF
TRBJ1-1 | - | - | TRBV27 | TGTGCCAGCAGTCCTGCCCAGGGGTACACTGAAGCTTTCTTT | CASSPAQGYTEAFF
TRBJ2-6 | - | - | TRBV29-1 | TGCAGTGTTTTTTCTGGGGCCAACGTCCTGACTTTC | CSVFSGANVLTF
TRBJ2-3 | - | few | TRBV28 | TGTGCCAGCAGTGATTGGGACTCATCTAGCACAGATACGCAGTATTTT | CASSDWDSSSTDTQYF
TRBJ2-5 | TRBD2 | - | TRBV11-3 | TGTGCCAGCAGCCCCACTACGCGGGGGGGCCAAGAGACCCAGTACTTC | CASSPTTRGGQETQYF
TRBJ1-6 | - | - | TRBV4-3 | TGCGCCAGCAGCGATGGCGGCAGCGGTTATAATTCACCCCTCCACTTT | CASSDGGSGYNSPLHF
TRBJ2-5 | - | - | TRBV30 | TGTGCCTGGAGTCTTGGGGGGCAAGAGACCCAGTACTTC | CAWSLGGQETQYF
TRBJ2-3 | - | few | TRBV12-3/TRBV12-4 | TGTGCCAGCAGTTTCCTAGTAGGACACGGCACAGATACGCAGTATTTT | CASSFLVGHGTDTQYF
TRBJ2-4 | - | - | TRBV4-1 | TGCGCCAGCAGCCTCCGTTGGGGGCTCGGCAAAAACATTCAGTACTTC | CASSLRWGLGKNIQYF
TRBJ1-2 | - | - | TRBV5-6 | TGTGCCAGCAGCTTTCCCTTTCCGGGGGCTGATGGCTACACCTTC | CASSFPFPGADGYTF
TRBJ2-7 | - | few | TRBV4-1 | TGCGCCAGCAGCCAAGGGACAGTTCCGGTAAGCGACGAGCAGTACTTC | CASSQGTVPVSDEQYF
TRBJ2-7 | - | few | TRBV13 | TGTGCCAGCAGCTTAGTTCAGGGTCCGGGCGAGCAGTACTTC | CASSLVQGPGEQYF
TRBJ1-4 | TRBD1 | - | TRBV11-2 | TGTGCCAGCGGACCTCGGGACAGGGGGAGAGGAAAACTGTTTTTT | CASGPRDRGRGKLFF
TRBJ1-5 | - | - | TRBV6-1 | TGTGCCAGCAGTTTGGGGGTATACCAGCCCCAGCATTTT | CASSLGVYQPQHF
TRBJ2-1 | - | few | TRBV4-1 | TGCGCCAGCAGCCGGCCCTTCGACACGGGCAATGAGCAGTTCTTC | CASSRPFDTGNEQFF
TRBJ1-5 | - | - | TRBV18 | TGTGCCAGCTCACCCTCGGGGGGAAGGAGTCAGCCCCAGCATTTT | CASSPSGGRSQPQHF
TRBJ1-4 | - | - | TRBV7-2 | TGTGCCAGCAGCTGGGGCCCGGCGGAAAAACTGTTTTTT | CASSWGPAEKLFF
TRBJ2-5 | - | - | TRBV12-3/TRBV12-4 | TGTGCCAGCATGGTTTTAGGGGTCCAAGAGACCCAGTACTTC | CASMVLGVQETQYF
TRBJ2-1 | - | many | TRBV28 | TGTGCCAGCAGTACCGGAACAGGGAATGAGCAGTTCTTC | CASSTGTGNEQFF
TRBJ2-3 | - | - | TRBV18 | TGTGCCAGCTCAGGACCCGGGGGAGCAGATACGCAGTATTTT | CASSGPGGADTQYF
TRBJ2-2 | - | - | TRBV4-3 | TGCGCCAGCAGCCAAGAGGTACCTAGCGCGACCGGGGAGCTGTTTTTT | CASSQEVPSATGELFF
TRBJ2-2 | - | - | TRBV4-1 | TGCGCCAGCAGCCAAGTTCTGGTCCCCCAGTCGGCCGGGGAGCTGTTTTTT | CASSQVLVPQSAGELFF
TRBJ1-5 | - | once | TRBV19 | TGTGCCAGTAGTATAGCAACATACACTATCAATCAGCCCCAGCATTTT | CASSIATYTINQPQHF
TRBJ2-7 | TRBD1 | few | TRBV2 | TGTGCCAGCAGGGTGGGACAGGGAGCCTACGAGCAGTACTTC | CASRVGQGAYEQYF
TRBJ2-5 | - | few | TRBV7-3 | TGTGCCAGCAGTCCTGCCCCAGGCGGAGAAGAGACCCAGTACTTC | CASSPAPGGEETQYF
TRBJ2-1 | - | - | TRBV29-1 | TGCAGCGTTGAAGGAGGGGCGGGGGACATCTTCGCCTACAATGAGCAGTTCTTC | CSVEGGAGDIFAYNEQFF
TRBJ2-7 | - | - | TRBV6-6 | TGTGCCAGCAGTTACTCGACGTCGGCAGGCGAGCAGTACTTC | CASSYSTSAGEQYF
TRBJ2-5 | - | - | TRBV6-5 | TGTGCCAGCAGGACAAGTCAAGAGACCCAGTACTTC | CASRTSQETQYF
TRBJ1-2 | - | - | TRBV29-1 | TGCAGCGGACAGACCAACTATGGCTACACCTTC | CSGQTNYGYTF
TRBJ2-1 | - | few | TRBV6-2/TRBV6-3 | TGTGCCAGCAGGCCACGGGCGACGAGAACTGAGCAGTTCTTC | CASRPRATRTEQFF
TRBJ2-2 | - | few | TRBV7-2 | TGTGCCAGCAGCTTACCCGGGGAGCTGTTTTTT | CASSLPGELFF
TRBJ1-1 | - | once | TRBV4-2 | TGTGCCAGCAGCCCCCCCGGGGCGAACACTGAAGCTTTCTTT | CASSPPGANTEAFF
TRBJ2-2 | TRBD2 | few | TRBV5-4 | TGTGCCAGCAGCTTGGGGCAGCGGGGGAACACCGGGGAGCTGTTTTTT | CASSLGQRGNTGELFF
TRBJ2-5 | - | - | TRBV5-1 | TGCGCCAGCAGACCGGTCACGGAAGAGACCCAGTACTTC | CASRPVTEETQYF
TRBJ2-2 | TRBD2 | - | TRBV25-1 | TGTGCCAGCAGGGCGGGAGGGGGCGGCGGGGAGCTGTTTTTT | CASRAGGGGGELFF
TRBJ2-1 | - | - | TRBV7-2 | TGTGCCAGCAGCGAGAAACGGGGGTTCGATGAGCAGTTCTTC | CASSEKRGFDEQFF
TRBJ1-2 | TRBD1 | - | TRBV5-1 | TGCGCCAGCAGCCCGCCTCGACAGGGGGTGAACTATGGCTACACCTTC | CASSPPRQGVNYGYTF
TRBJ1-5 | - | - | TRBV28 | TGTGCCAGCAGTTTATGGGGAGACTATCAGCCCCAGCATTTT | CASSLWGDYQPQHF
TRBJ1-4 | TRBD1 | - | TRBV12-3/TRBV12-4 | TGTGCCAGCAGTTCTCAGGGGGGTCTAGAGGAAAAACTGTTTTTT | CASSSQGGLEEKLFF
TRBJ2-3 | - | - | TRBV7-9 | TGTGCCAGCAGCTTAGCTCAGGGAGGCACAGATACGCAGTATTTT | CASSLAQGGTDTQYF
TRBJ2-1 | TRBD2 | - | TRBV6-6 | TGTGCCAGCCTCGCCTGGGGGTCCCCCGGGGGGGAGCAGTTCTTC | CASLAWGSPGGEQFF
TRBJ1-1 | - | - | TRBV7-9 | TGTGCCAGCAGCTCAGGGACTTCTGAAGCTTTCTTT | CASSSGTSEAFF
TRBJ2-2 | - | few | TRBV7-9 | TGTGCCAGCAGCCGAAAGGCGACCGGGGAGCTGTTTTTT | CASSRKATGELFF
TRBJ1-2 | - | - | TRBV6-1 | TGTGCCAGCAGTGTATACACCTCCCCGGGCTATGGCTACACCTTC | CASSVYTSPGYGYTF
TRBJ2-7 | - | - | TRBV19 | TGTGCCAGTAGTACACTGAACACCTACGAGCAGTACTTC | CASSTLNTYEQYF
TRBJ2-6 | - | few | TRBV6-5 | TGTGCCAGCAGTTACTTGGCGTCTGGGGCCAACGTCCTGACTTTC | CASSYLASGANVLTF
TRBJ2-2 | TRBD1 | - | TRBV11-2 | TGTGCCAGCAGCTTGACAGGGAGTACCGGGGAGCTGTTTTTT | CASSLTGSTGELFF
TRBJ1-1 | TRBD1 | once | TRBV27 | TGTGCCAGCAGTTTGGGGACAGCGTCCACTGAAGCTTTCTTT | CASSLGTASTEAFF
TRBJ2-7 | TRBD2 | - | TRBV20-1 | TGCAGTGCCTTAGCGGGGGGCAGGTACGAGCAGTACTTC | CSALAGGRYEQYF
TRBJ1-2 | - | few | TRBV15 | TGTGCCACCAGCAGAGACCTTGGAGGCTACACCTTC | CATSRDLGGYTF